Shown below are 30 T cell receptor beta chains from a single sample sequenced in a study of preoperative IRX-2 immunotherapy in early breast cancer. Measured with immunoSEQ multiplex PCR; TCRdb has only the in-frame clones, and not every one. This repertoire shows over 25,000 clones, 70% to 90% found once; its top ten account for less than 1.5%. The sample's treatment: preoperative locoregional IRX-2 cytokine immunotherapy. Sequencing was performed on lymph node tissue, taken after IRX-2 immunotherapy. Receptors originate from a human donor with breast cancer.

This clone was counted between two and nine times. In nucleotides, the CDR3 is TGTGCCTGGAGGCGGGGGGCGAACACCGGGGAGCTGTTTTTT. Its translation: CAWRRGANTGELFF. The gene calls are TRBV30 and TRBJ2-2, with 8 bases fitting TRBD2. The CDR3 has 14 amino acids. Germline-derived CDR1 and CDR2 are GTSNPN and SVGIG (reference sequence). V trimming: 3 bases; J trimming: 0 bases; junction bases outside the gene matches: 0.

This chain uses TRBV15 with TRBJ2-6; no definite D call. Trimming pared 2 bases from V and 0 bases from J, leaving 5 bases between. From germline, CDR1 is LNHNV and CDR2 YYDKDF (reference sequence). The CDR3 sequence is 15 residues long. In DNA, the CDR3 is TGTGCCACCAGCAGACAGAGCTCTGGGGCCAACGTCCTGACTTTC. This encodes CATSRQSSGANVLTF.

The chain carries TRBV19 and TRBJ2-3; weak D call: TRBD1 (6 bases). There are 15 residues in the CDR3. Germline V lookup: CDR1 LNHDA, CDR2 SQIVND (reference sequence). V lost 6 bases and J 0 bases, leaving 13 bases between the germline ends. CDR3 region: CASRMGALSTDTQYF. The DNA of the CDR3 is TGTGCCAGTAGAATGGGGGCTTTGAGCACAGATACGCAGTATTTT.

The V and J genes are TRBV6-8 and TRBJ1-5; TRBD1 aligns across 7 bases. CDR3 size: 17 residues. Germline assignment: CDR1 MNHGY and CDR2 SAAAGT. After removal of 6 bases from V and 1 base from J, the junction contained 12 bases not matched to a gene. This chain's CDR3 is CASSQGGAIRSNQPQHF. The DNA of the CDR3 is TGTGCCAGCAGCCAGGGGGGGGCCATAAGGAGCAATCAGCCCCAGCATTTT.

This clone was detected a few times. This rearrangement joins TRBV6-8 to TRBJ2-1, with no clear D. The CDR3 length is 13 residues. The ends were cut back, 0 bases at V and 7 bases at J, with 7 bases in the middle. CDR1 and CDR2 (germline): MNHGY, SAAAGT. The CDR3 is CASSYSSVNEQFF. The CDR3 nucleotides read TGTGCCAGCAGTTACTCTTCCGTAAATGAGCAGTTCTTC.

V and J are TRBV7-6 and TRBJ1-3; D gene uncertain. Germline V lookup: CDR1 SGHVS, CDR2 FNYEAQ. There are 16 residues in the CDR3. V was clipped by 5 bases and J by 0 bases, with 14 bases between them. CDR3 loop: CASSRTTANSGNTIYF. DNA of the CDR3: TGTGCCAGCAGCCGCACGACCGCCAACTCTGGAAACACCATATATTTT.

The chain links TRBV18 to TRBJ1-5; TRBD1 matches at 9 bases. CDR1 KGHSH and CDR2 LQKENI come from the germline V gene. V gave up 4 bases and J gave up 5 bases; unmatched junction bases: 0. CDR3 size: 13 residues. Written as DNA, the CDR3 is TGTGCCAGCTCACGGGACAGGGATCAGCCCCAGCATTTT. Residues: CASSRDRDQPQHF.

This clone was observed a few times. For the CDR3, the DNA is TGTGCCAGCAGTCAGACTAGCGGGGGGGCCTATACGCAGTATTTT. This encodes CASSQTSGGAYTQYF. V and J are TRBV6-8 and TRBJ2-3, with 14 bases lining up with TRBD2. Germline assignment: CDR1 MNHGY and CDR2 SAAAGT. V dropped 5 bases and J dropped 7; count of bases not matched to a gene: 5. This CDR3 contains 15 residues.

J is TRBJ2-7 and V is TRBV30; possible D gene TRBD2, 5 bases. The V end lost 2 bases, the J end lost 3 bases, and 11 bases lay between the germline ends. The CDR3 contains 13 residues. Germline CDR1 GTSNPN, CDR2 SVGIG (reference sequence). CDR3 sequence (DNA): TGTGCCTGGAGTCCCCCCGGGGTCTACGAGCAGTACTTC. This gives the protein CAWSPPGVYEQYF.

This clone was recorded a few times. The V call is TRBV19, the J call TRBJ1-5; D is unresolved. Germline loops: CDR1 LNHDA, CDR2 SQIVND (reference sequence). This CDR3 has 12 amino acids. Trimming left V 3 bases short and J 5 bases short, with 5 bases between. The chain's CDR3 is CASSIRDQPQHF. In DNA form, the CDR3 reads TGTGCCAGTAGTATTAGGGATCAGCCCCAGCATTTT.

This clone came up a few times. The chain joins TRBV19 to TRBJ2-1, with a possible D match to TRBD2 (6 bases). The germline gives CDR1 LNHDA, CDR2 SQIVND (reference sequence). The length of the CDR3 is 15 residues. Trimming cost V 5 bases and J 0 bases, with 11 bases left between them. CDR3 in DNA: TGTGCCAGTAGTGCCGGGGGAAACTCCTACAATGAGCAGTTCTTC. Protein sequence: CASSAGGNSYNEQFF.

The gene calls are TRBV23-1 and TRBJ1-3; TRBD1 is a possible D gene (6 bases). TRBV23-1 falls under the ORF class, with uncertain function. This CDR3 is built from 15 residues. Trimming took 6 bases from V and 0 from J, leaving 12 bases between them. This CDR3 reads CASSLFRGSGNTIYF. The CDR3 DNA reads as TGCGCCAGCAGCTTGTTCAGGGGCTCTGGAAACACCATATATTTT.

V and J are TRBV6-4 and TRBJ2-6, with 10 bases that match TRBD1. V lost 6 bases to trimming and J lost 0 bases; unmatched junction nucleotides: 5. This CDR3 is built from 17 residues. Germline V gives CDR1 MRHNA, CDR2 SNTAGT. CDR3 residues: CASSRTGGSSGANVLTF. CDR3 sequence (DNA): TGTGCCAGCAGCCGGACAGGGGGTAGCTCTGGGGCCAACGTCCTGACTTTC.

This clone occurred once. The genes are TRBV11-3 and TRBJ2-1; the D is unclear. The V end lost 5 bases, the J end lost 3 bases, and 17 bases lay between the germline ends. CDR1 and CDR2 (germline): SGHNT, YENEEA. The CDR3 has 16 residues. The CDR3 protein is CASSPPYRLNYNEQFF. As DNA, the CDR3 is TGTGCCAGCAGCCCACCTTATCGCCTCAACTACAATGAGCAGTTCTTC.

The chain is built from TRBV18 and TRBJ2-3; 10 bases are shared with TRBD1. Germline V gene sequence: CDR1 KGHSH, CDR2 LQKENI. The CDR3 runs 14 residues. J was trimmed by 5 bases and V by 6 bases; bases with no gene match: 5. CDR3 sequence (DNA): TGTGCCAGCTCGCGACAGGGGGCAGGAGATACGCAGTATTTT. Its protein is CASSRQGAGDTQYF. Full variable domain (rest looked up from reference TRBV18 and TRBJ2-3): NAGVMQNPRHLVRRRGQEARLRCSPMKGHSHVYWYRQLPEEGLKFMVYLQKENIIDESGMPKERFSAEFPKEGPSILRIQQVVRGDSAAYFCASSRQGAGDTQYFGPGTRLTVL.

This clone was recorded only once. The chain recombines TRBV30 with TRBJ1-5; perhaps TRBD1 as D (6 bases). V lost 2 bases and J 1 base, leaving 9 bases between the germline ends. This CDR3 comprises 14 residues. Germline V CDR1 and CDR2: GTSNPN, SVGIG (reference sequence). CDR3 sequence: CAWSYRVSNQPQHF. CDR3 sequence (DNA): TGTGCCTGGAGTTACAGGGTGAGCAATCAGCCCCAGCATTTT.

The V and J genes are TRBV6-8 and TRBJ2-7, with D possibly being TRBD1 or TRBD2 (5 bases each). This CDR3 has 15 residues. Between the trimmed V and J ends, which lost 7 bases and 2 bases, there was a span of 18 bases. Germline-derived CDR1 and CDR2 are MNHGY and SAAAGT. The CDR3 spells CASTDPGVGAYEQYF. CDR3 DNA: TGTGCCAGCACCGATCCTGGCGTGGGGGCCTACGAGCAGTACTTC.

The chain couples TRBV15 to TRBJ2-3; the D gene is possibly TRBD1 (5 bases). Germline V CDR1 and CDR2: LNHNV, YYDKDF (reference sequence). V was clipped by 0 bases and J by 2 bases, with 9 bases between them. CDR3 length equals 15 residues. The CDR3 coding sequence is TGTGCCACCAGCAGAGAGAACAGGCTCACAGATACGCAGTATTTT. It encodes CATSRENRLTDTQYF. Based on the CDR3 plus reference TRBV15 and TRBJ2-3, the full variable domain is DAMVIQNPRYQVTQFGKPVTLSCSQTLNHNVMYWYQQKSSQAPKLLFHYYDKDFNNEADTPDNFQSRRPNTSFCFLDIRSPGLGDTAMYLCATSRENRLTDTQYFGPGTRLTVL.

This chain joins TRBV6-8 and TRBJ1-1; D not certain. V was cut by 0 bases and J by 6 bases, with 5 bases left in between. The germline gives CDR1 MNHGY, CDR2 SAAAGT. This CDR3 is built from 12 residues. The CDR3 sequence is CASSYSRSEAFF. The DNA of the CDR3 is TGTGCCAGCAGTTACTCGCGCTCTGAAGCTTTCTTT.

This chain links TRBV18 with TRBJ2-5, with TRBD2 identical over 7 bases. CDR3 length: 18 residues. J was trimmed by 1 base and V by 2 bases; bases with no gene match: 13. Looked up from germline, CDR1 is KGHSH and CDR2 is LQKENI. The CDR3 sequence: CASSPNVVGGGAQETQYF. In DNA form, the CDR3 reads TGTGCCAGCTCACCAAATGTCGTAGGCGGGGGTGCCCAAGAGACCCAGTACTTC.

The chain carries TRBV5-1 and TRBJ2-3; unclear D gene. Looked up from germline, CDR1 is SGHRS and CDR2 is YFSETQ. The V end lost 0 bases, the J end lost 0 bases, and 8 bases lay between the germline ends. CDR3 length equals 15 residues. The CDR3 region is CASSLVQTSTDTQYF. The DNA for the CDR3 is TGCGCCAGCAGCTTGGTTCAAACTAGCACAGATACGCAGTATTTT. The whole variable domain, remainder taken from reference TRBV5-1 and TRBJ2-3, is KAGVTQTPRYLIKTRGQQVTLSCSPISGHRSVSWYQQTPGQGLQFLFEYFSETQRNKGNFPGRFSGRQFSNSRSEMNVSTLELGDSALYLCASSLVQTSTDTQYFGPGTRLTVL.

The V call is TRBV12-5, the J call TRBJ2-1, with D possibly called TRBD1 or TRBD2 (5 bases each). There are 21 residues in the CDR3. Trimming stripped 0 bases from V and 6 bases from J, with 30 bases between. In germline, CDR1 is LGHNT, CDR2 FRNRAP. CDR3 amino acids: CASGLVISGQSTMGVFNEQFF. The CDR3, as DNA: TGTGCTAGTGGTTTGGTAATCTCCGGCCAGTCCACGATGGGGGTTTTCAATGAGCAGTTCTTC. Drawing the rest from reference TRBV12-5 and TRBJ2-1, the complete variable domain is DARVTQTPRHKVTEMGQEVTMRCQPILGHNTVFWYRQTMMQGLELLAYFRNRAPLDDSGMPKDRFSAEMPDATLATLKIQPSEPRDSAVYFCASGLVISGQSTMGVFNEQFFGPGTRLTVL.

The rearrangement joins TRBV11-3 to TRBJ1-1; D may be TRBD1 (6 bases). The CDR3 covers 15 residues. Germline V lookup: CDR1 SGHNT, CDR2 YENEEA. V shed 2 bases and J shed 2 bases, with 12 bases lying between them. CDR3 residues: CASSLLDRPNTEAFF. The CDR3 DNA follows: TGTGCCAGCAGCTTATTGGACAGACCCAACACTGAAGCTTTCTTT.

The V call is TRBV28, the J call TRBJ1-6, with 7 positions matching TRBD1. V dropped 10 bases and J dropped 5; count of bases not matched to a gene: 8. Per the germline V gene, CDR1 is MDHEN and CDR2 is SYDVKM. The CDR3 is 14 residues long. Here the CDR3 DNA reads TGTGCCACCCCGGGACAGCAACATAATTCACCCCTCCACTTT. This sequence encodes CATPGQQHNSPLHF.

The chain couples TRBV6-8 to TRBJ1-1; unclear D gene. Deletions cut 10 bases from V and 1 base from J, with 10 bases between. Looked up from germline, CDR1 is MNHGY and CDR2 is SAAAGT. The CDR3 covers 12 residues. CDR3 region: CAIRTGNTEAFF. CDR3 DNA: TGTGCCATCAGGACGGGGAACACTGAAGCTTTCTTT.

The V gene is TRBV7-8, the J gene TRBJ2-1; no clear D. The CDR3 has 13 amino acids. Germline CDR1 SGHVS, CDR2 FQNEAQ. Deletions cut 3 bases from V and 2 bases from J, with 5 bases between. CDR3 sequence (DNA): TGTGCCAGCAGCTTTGGGACCTACAATGAGCAGTTCTTC. Translating it yields CASSFGTYNEQFF.

This chain connects TRBV15 to TRBJ2-3; the match to TRBD1 covers 8 bases. This CDR3 comprises 16 residues. CDR1 and CDR2 from the germline V gene are LNHNV and YYDKDF (reference sequence). The V and J ends lost 1 base and 2 bases, in that order; junction bases with no gene match: 5. CDR3 sequence: CATSRGGDRTTDTQYF. CDR3 DNA sequence: TGTGCCACCAGCAGAGGAGGGGACAGGACCACAGATACGCAGTATTTT.

The chain combines TRBV1 with TRBJ1-5; the table names TRBD1, a call not compared with the DNA. TRBV1 counts as a pseudogene. This CDR3 has 14 amino acids. DNA for the CDR3: TGCGCCAGCAGCCAAGACAGGGGCAATCAGCCCCAGCATTTT. Its translation is CASSQDRGNQPQHF.

The V gene is TRBV25-1, the J gene TRBJ2-3; D remains unclear. CDR3 size: 13 residues. Trimming took off 2 bases at V and 5 bases at J, with 8 bases between the two ends. Germline loops: CDR1 MGHDK, CDR2 SYGVNS. The CDR3 nucleotides are TGTGCCAGCAGTGAAGAGGTGGGAGATACGCAGTATTTT. Protein: CASSEEVGDTQYF. The full variable domain, in which reference TRBV25-1 and TRBJ2-3 provide the parts outside the CDR3, is EADIYQTPRYLVIGTGKKITLECSQTMGHDKMYWYQQDPGMELHLIHYSYGVNSTEKGDLSSESTVSRIRTEHFPLTLESARPSHTSQYLCASSEEVGDTQYFGPGTRLTVL.

The V and J genes are TRBV6-1 and TRBJ2-5; maybe TRBD2 (6 bases). Germline CDR1 reads MNHNS; CDR2 reads SASEGT. The CDR3 runs 15 residues. Trimming removed 1 base from V and 7 bases from J, with 16 bases in between. This CDR3 reads CASSEEGLYFWTQYF. The CDR3 coding sequence is TGTGCCAGCAGTGAAGAGGGACTTTACTTTTGGACCCAGTACTTC.